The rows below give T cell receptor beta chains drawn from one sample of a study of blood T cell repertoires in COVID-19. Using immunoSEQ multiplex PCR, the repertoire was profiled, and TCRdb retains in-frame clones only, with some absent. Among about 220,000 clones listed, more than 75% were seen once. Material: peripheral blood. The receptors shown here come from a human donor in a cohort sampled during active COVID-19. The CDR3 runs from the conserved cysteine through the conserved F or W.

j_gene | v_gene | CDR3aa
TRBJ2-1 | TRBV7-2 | CASRTLEPHSYNEQFF
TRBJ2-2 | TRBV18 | CASSPPTGGGENTGELFF
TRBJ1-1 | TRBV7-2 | CASSSGSNTEAFF
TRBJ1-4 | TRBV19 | CASSIALTVPEKLFF
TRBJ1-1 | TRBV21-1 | CASGQGRTEAFF
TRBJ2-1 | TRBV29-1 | CSVGQGANNEQFF
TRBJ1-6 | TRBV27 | CASSLTPGGVNSPLHF
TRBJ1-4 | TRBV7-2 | CASSLGPAGDEKLFF
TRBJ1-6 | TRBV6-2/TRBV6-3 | CASSWGDSSYNSPLHF
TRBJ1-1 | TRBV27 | CASRLQDGMNTEAFF
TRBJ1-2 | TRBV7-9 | CASSSRQGGYTF
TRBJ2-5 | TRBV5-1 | CASSFGPETQYF
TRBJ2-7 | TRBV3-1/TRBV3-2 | CASSRNTYEQYF
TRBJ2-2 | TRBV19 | CASTDTGELFF
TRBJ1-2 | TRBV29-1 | CSFRGLDGYTF
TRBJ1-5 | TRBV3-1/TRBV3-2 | CASSLSTGNQPQHF
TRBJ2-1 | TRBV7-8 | CASSLASGSFYEQFF
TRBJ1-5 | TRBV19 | CASSIGGGHVDQPQHF
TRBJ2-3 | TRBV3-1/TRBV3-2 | CASSQLPGLATRTDTQYF
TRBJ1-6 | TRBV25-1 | CASSELQAVNSPLHF
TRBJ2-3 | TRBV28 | CATHRGDTDTQYF
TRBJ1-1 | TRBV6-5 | CASSYYQRTEAFF
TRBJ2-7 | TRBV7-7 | CASSLAVEDEQYF
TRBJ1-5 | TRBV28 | CAIRETNQPQHF
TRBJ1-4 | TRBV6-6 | CASSYSGGAGEKLFF
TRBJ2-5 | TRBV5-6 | CASRLRDRGHQETQYF